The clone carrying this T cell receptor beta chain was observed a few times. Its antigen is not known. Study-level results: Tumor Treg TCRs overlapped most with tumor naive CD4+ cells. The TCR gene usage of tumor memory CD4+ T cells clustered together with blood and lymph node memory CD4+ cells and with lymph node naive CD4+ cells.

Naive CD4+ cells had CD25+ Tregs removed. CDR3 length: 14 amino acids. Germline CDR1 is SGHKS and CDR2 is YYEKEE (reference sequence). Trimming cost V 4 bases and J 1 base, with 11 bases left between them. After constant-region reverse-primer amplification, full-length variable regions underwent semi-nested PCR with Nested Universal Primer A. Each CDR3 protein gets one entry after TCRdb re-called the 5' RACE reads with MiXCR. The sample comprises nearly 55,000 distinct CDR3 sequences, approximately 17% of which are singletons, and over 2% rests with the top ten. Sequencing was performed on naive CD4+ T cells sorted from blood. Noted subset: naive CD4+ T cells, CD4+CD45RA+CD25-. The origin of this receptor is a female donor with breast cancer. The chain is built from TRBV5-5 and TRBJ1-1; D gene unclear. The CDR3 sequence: CASSGSVSNTEAFF. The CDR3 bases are TGTGCCAGCAGCGGATCAGTTTCGAACACTGAAGCTTTCTTT. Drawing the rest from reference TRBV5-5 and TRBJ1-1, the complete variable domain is DAGVTQSPTHLIKTRGQQVTLRCSPISGHKSVSWYQQVLGQGPQFIFQYYEKEERGRGNFPDRFSARQFPNYSSELNVNALLLGDSALYLCASSGSVSNTEAFFGQGTRLTVV.